The 8 T cell receptor beta chains below come from one sample, sequenced in a study of blood T cell repertoires in COVID-19. The repertoire was sequenced with immunoSEQ multiplex PCR; TCRdb's copy has only in-frame clones and lacks some. The repertoire consists of 110,000 to 150,000 clones, with about 80% occurring once and the leading ten covering 35% to 50%. The sample was peripheral blood. These receptors all stem from a human donor in a cohort sampled during active COVID-19.

The chain recombines TRBV19 with TRBJ1-1; maybe TRBD1 (5 bases). The V gene lost 8 bases and the J gene lost 4 bases, with 17 bases spanning the gap. The CDR3 covers 14 residues. Per germline, CDR1 LNHDA and CDR2 SQIVND (reference sequence). The CDR3 region is CASWPGTWPTEAFF. The CDR3 DNA follows: TGTGCCAGTTGGCCCGGGACTTGGCCCACTGAAGCTTTCTTT.

The CDR3 sequence: CASSLGTGFTELFF. The CDR3 region has the DNA TGCGCCAGCAGCTTGGGGACAGGATTTACGGAACTGTTTTTT. The chain uses TRBV5-1 and TRBJ1-4, with 7 bases aligning to TRBD1. In germline, CDR1 is SGHRS, CDR2 YFSETQ. Trimming took 0 bases from V and 12 from J; bases not matched to a gene: 8. The CDR3 is made up of 14 amino acids.

A single count supports this clone. In nucleotides, the CDR3 is TGTGCCAGTAGTGCCACGCGAGAAAAACTGTTTTTT. Its translation: CASSATREKLFF. The chain couples TRBV19 to TRBJ1-4; D call uncertain. With 5 bases removed from V and 8 bases from J, the gap between germline ends came to 9 bases. This CDR3 is 12 amino acids long. Germline-derived CDR1 and CDR2 are LNHDA and SQIVND (reference sequence).

The V call is TRBV24-1, the J call TRBJ2-3; 12 nucleotides align to TRBD1. The CDR3 has 16 residues. CDR1 KGHDR and CDR2 SFDVKD come from the germline V gene. The V gene end was trimmed by 4 bases and the J gene end by 6 bases; junction bases not matched to a gene: 7. In DNA, the CDR3 is TGTGCCACCAGTGACCTCGGGACAGGGGGCGTCGATACGCAGTATTTT. Residues: CATSDLGTGGVDTQYF.

This clone was recorded only once. The rearrangement uses TRBV4-1 and TRBJ2-1, with D perhaps TRBD2 (5 bases). CDR3 length equals 14 residues. The V end was cut by 4 bases, the J end by 8 bases, with 15 bases between. CDR1 and CDR2 (germline): MGHRA, YSYEKL. The CDR3 loop is CASSPQEAADEQFF. CDR3 coding DNA: TGCGCCAGCAGCCCTCAGGAGGCAGCGGATGAGCAGTTCTTC.

This chain uses TRBV11-2 with TRBJ1-2; TRBD1 might be the D (6 bases). CDR3 length: 13 amino acids. V was shortened by 5 bases and J by 5 bases, with 12 bases between the two germline ends. Germline V lookup: CDR1 SGHAT, CDR2 FQNNGV. The DNA of the CDR3 is TGTGCCAGCAGCCCGAACAGGGATTATGGCTACACCTTC. This sequence encodes CASSPNRDYGYTF.

This clone was observed a few times. The J gene is TRBJ1-2, the V gene TRBV10-3, with 11 positions matching TRBD1. The V gene end was trimmed by 7 bases and the J gene end by 7 bases; junction bases not matched to a gene: 8. This CDR3 comprises 14 residues. Looked up from germline, CDR1 is ENHRY and CDR2 is SYGVKD. CDR3: CAITEDRGHVGYTF. In nucleotides, the CDR3 is TGTGCCATCACCGAGGACAGGGGGCATGTTGGCTACACCTTC.

This chain joins TRBV19 and TRBJ1-3, with 8 positions matching TRBD1. This CDR3 region has 15 residues. V gave up 8 bases and J gave up 0 bases; unmatched junction bases: 6. CDR1 LNHDA and CDR2 SQIVND come from the germline V gene (reference sequence). The CDR3 here is CASLRTGGSGNTIYF. CDR3 bases: TGTGCCAGTCTCCGAACAGGGGGCTCTGGAAACACCATATATTTT.